This T cell receptor beta chain comes out of a study of cytomegalovirus exposure and HLA in healthy donors. Repertoires were generated with immunoSEQ multiplex PCR, while TCRdb's copy carries only in-frame clones and drops some. The table has 250,000 to 300,000 clones, about 86% seen once. This CDR3 has 18 amino acids. Trimming at V came to 1 base and at J to 5 bases, leaving 7 bases not matched to a gene. Germline V gene sequence: CDR1 MDHEN, CDR2 SYDVKM. The receptor comes from a woman aged 18-35 years in good health and CMV-seronegative. The V gene is TRBV28, the J gene TRBJ2-5; 16 bases are shared with TRBD2. Specimen: PBMCs. The CDR3 DNA is TGTGCCAGCAGTTTATACGGGACTAGCGGGGGGGCTTGGGAGACCCAGTACTTC. Translating it yields CASSLYGTSGGAWETQYF.